The 10 T cell receptor beta chains listed next were all sequenced from one sample in a study of shared clonotypes between healthy human individuals. This table comes from immunoSEQ multiplex PCR, and its TCRdb copy is limited to in-frame clones, with some not included. Counted here are approximately 350,000 clones, roughly 70% occurring once; the ten biggest clones make up over 9%. The sample comprised memory CD4+ T cells sorted from blood. Subset reported: CD45RA-negative fraction. Receptors originate from a man between 25 and 39 years old in good health.

The chain is built from TRBV7-7 and TRBJ2-1, with D hard to call. The CDR3 extends over 15 amino acids. Between the trimmed V and J ends, which lost 1 base and 2 bases, there was a span of 9 bases. CDR1 is SSHAT and CDR2 is FNYEAQ in the germline V gene (reference sequence). CDR3 loop: CASSLGLGTYNEQFF. CDR3 in DNA: TGTGCCAGCAGCTTAGGGCTAGGGACCTACAATGAGCAGTTCTTC.

The V gene is TRBV5-1, the J gene TRBJ1-4; D might be TRBD1 (6 bases). The CDR3 covers 13 residues. Trimming removed 2 bases at V and 8 bases at J, with 10 bases between. Germline CDR1 and CDR2: SGHRS and YFSETQ. CDR3 loop: CASSFRTDEKLFF. The CDR3 DNA follows: TGCGCCAGCAGCTTCAGGACAGACGAAAAACTGTTTTTT.

This clone was counted once. This rearrangement joins TRBV5-1 to TRBJ1-4; D is undetermined. V lost 0 bases and J lost 5, with 11 bases in between. Per the germline V gene, CDR1 is SGHRS and CDR2 is YFSETQ. This CDR3 contains 15 residues. CDR3 sequence reads: CASSLDGRGNEKLFF. CDR3 nucleotides: TGCGCCAGCAGCTTGGACGGCCGAGGGAATGAAAAACTGTTTTTT.

The V gene is TRBV2, the J gene TRBJ1-2; D not resolved. V dropped 1 base and J dropped 4 bases, with 1 base sitting between them. The CDR3 is made up of 11 amino acids. Per germline, CDR1 SNHLY and CDR2 FYNNEI. The CDR3 spells CASSEGYGYTF. CDR3 bases: TGTGCCAGCAGTGAAGGCTATGGCTACACCTTC.

This clone turned up a few times. This may stem from a read error, because a much larger clone lies one nucleotide away. This sample also contains other DNA sequences that code for the same CDR3. The chain employs TRBV2 and TRBJ2-6; 7 bases align to TRBD1. Germline-derived CDR1 and CDR2 are SNHLY and FYNNEI. This CDR3 region has 15 residues. The junction had 3 bases not matched to a gene; V was cut back by 5 bases and J by 2 bases. The CDR3 sequence: CASSLDRAGANVLTF. The CDR3 coding sequence is TGTGCCAGCAGTCTCGACAGGGCTGGGGCCAACGTCCTGACTTTC.

The chain recombines TRBV18 with TRBJ2-7; D is unresolved. CDR1 is KGHSH, CDR2 LQKENI, per germline. Between the trimmed V and J ends, which lost 1 base and 5 bases, there was a span of 18 bases. CDR3 size: 16 residues. Here the CDR3 DNA reads TGTGCCAGCTCACCACGAGTAAGAGGTAATGGCGACGAGCAGTACTTC. It yields the protein CASSPRVRGNGDEQYF.

V gene TRBV11-2 combines with J gene TRBJ1-1; 10 positions match TRBD1. Trimming at V came to 4 bases and at J to 6 bases, leaving 8 bases not matched to a gene. The CDR3 is 15 amino acids. Per germline, CDR1 SGHAT and CDR2 FQNNGV. The DNA of the CDR3 is TGTGCCAGCAGCTCCCGGGACAGGGGACGTTCTGAAGCTTTCTTT. Its translation is CASSSRDRGRSEAFF.

This clone was seen repeatedly, ten times or more. The V gene is TRBV5-1, the J gene TRBJ1-2, with TRBD1 matching over 7 bases. The CDR3 runs to 15 residues. CDR1 and CDR2 from the germline V gene are SGHRS and YFSETQ. Losses at the gene ends were 4 bases for V and 4 bases for J; bases not matched to a gene: 10. CDR3 residues: CASSPGWDSLYGYTF. The CDR3 nucleotides are TGCGCCAGCAGCCCAGGATGGGACAGCCTCTATGGCTACACCTTC.

As for this clone: Other nucleotide sequences from this sample produce the same CDR3. This chain uses TRBV5-1 with TRBJ2-7; 9 bases align to TRBD1. The V gene end was trimmed by 4 bases and the J gene end by 2 bases; junction bases not matched to a gene: 7. This CDR3 is 15 amino acids long. Germline loops: CDR1 SGHRS, CDR2 YFSETQ. CDR3 loop: CASSPGTGQPYEQYF. For the CDR3, the DNA is TGCGCCAGCAGCCCGGGGACAGGGCAACCCTACGAGCAGTACTTC.

The chain joins TRBV7-7 to TRBJ2-6; TRBD1 aligns across 8 bases. Germline trimming cut 5 bases from V and 0 bases from J; bases unmatched to any gene: 6. This CDR3 spans 17 amino acids. Germline CDR1 is SSHAT and CDR2 is FNYEAQ (reference sequence). The CDR3 DNA reads TGTGCCAGCAGCGCGGGACAGGTCTTCTCTGGGGCCAACGTCCTGACTTTC. Protein sequence: CASSAGQVFSGANVLTF.